The present T cell receptor (beta chain) was sequenced within a study of blood T cell repertoires in COVID-19. Repertoires were generated with immunoSEQ multiplex PCR, while TCRdb's copy carries only in-frame clones and drops some. Altogether about 300,000 clones are present, around 92% being singletons, with the ten largest covering 1.5% to 2%. Sequences were obtained from peripheral blood. The TCR originated in a woman in her twenties or thirties with COVID-19, enrolled during active disease.

CDR3 bases: TGTGCCAGCAGCTCCCGTCTCGTAGAGACCCAGTACTTC. It encodes CASSSRLVETQYF. The genes are TRBV7-8 and TRBJ2-5, with no clear D. The CDR3 covers 13 residues. V lost 4 bases and J lost 4, with 10 bases in between. Germline-derived CDR1 and CDR2 are SGHVS and FQNEAQ.